This TCR beta chain was retrieved from a study of blood T cell repertoires in COVID-19. Study processing details: The authors estimated nucleated cell counts from reference gene primer amplification. Assay: immunoSEQ multiplex PCR; the TCRdb copy retains only in-frame clones and omits some. V, J and clone size are those of that table, while D and trimming were read from the DNA. The table includes under 300,000 clones, around 84% detected once. The V and J ends lost 3 bases and 2 bases, in that order; junction bases with no gene match: 6. Per germline, CDR1 MGHRA and CDR2 YSYEKL. This CDR3 comprises 15 residues. Residents of over 20 US areas, aged 18 to 89 years, made up the participants. Participants reported their clinical history, and cohort assignment relied on those reports. Symptom resolution, clearance, or two negative PCRs marked the recovered donors of Cohort 3.

This rearrangement joins TRBV4-1 to TRBJ2-5; TRBD2 matches at 7 bases. The sequenced sample consisted of PBMCs or T cells enriched from blood (not recorded which). The TCR originated in a man between 18 and 29 years old who had recovered from COVID-19. CDR3 protein: CASSHGEGGQETQYF. In DNA form, the CDR3 reads TGCGCCAGCAGCCACGGGGAGGGCGGGCAAGAGACCCAGTACTTC.